This is a list of T cell receptor beta chains from one sample in a study of T cell responses to AZD1222 COVID-19 vaccine. Using immunoSEQ multiplex PCR, the repertoire was profiled, and TCRdb retains in-frame clones only, with some absent. The data contain tens of thousands of clones, about 90% of them singletons. The sequencing used peripheral blood, collected on day 0 of AZD1222 vaccination. The receptors come from an adult in good health. The CDR3 runs from the conserved cysteine through the conserved F or W. Each record gives: V gene, J gene, clone size, D gene, CDR3 protein, CDR3 DNA. D genes are given only for firm matches. Rows give clone size only sometimes, using once, few, many, or a class for an expanded clone.

v_gene: TRBV5-6
j_gene: TRBJ2-1
abundance: .
d_gene: .
CDR3aa: CASSLRRGYNEQFF
CDR3nt: TGTGCCAGCAGCTTGAGGCGGGGATACAATGAGCAGTTCTTC

v_gene: TRBV9
j_gene: TRBJ1-3
abundance: .
d_gene: .
CDR3aa: CASSATGTRNTIYF
CDR3nt: TGTGCCAGCAGCGCAACAGGAACACGAAACACCATATATTTT

v_gene: TRBV18
j_gene: TRBJ1-3
abundance: .
d_gene: .
CDR3aa: CASSPTPGPSGNTIYF
CDR3nt: TGTGCCAGCTCACCTACACCCGGCCCGTCTGGAAACACCATATATTTT

v_gene: TRBV18
j_gene: TRBJ2-1
abundance: .
d_gene: TRBD2
CDR3aa: CASSRGTSGNLGEQFF
CDR3nt: TGTGCCAGCTCCCGGGGGACTAGCGGGAATTTGGGTGAGCAGTTCTTC

v_gene: TRBV4-2
j_gene: TRBJ1-4
abundance: few
d_gene: .
CDR3aa: CASSQNAGLNEKLFF
CDR3nt: TGTGCCAGCAGCCAAAATGCGGGACTCAATGAAAAACTGTTTTTT

v_gene: TRBV7-9
j_gene: TRBJ2-2
abundance: .
d_gene: .
CDR3aa: CASSLARGPNTGELFF
CDR3nt: TGTGCCAGCAGCTTAGCACGGGGACCGAACACCGGGGAGCTGTTTTTT

v_gene: TRBV28
j_gene: TRBJ2-2
abundance: .
d_gene: .
CDR3aa: CASVSYRDFGDTGELFF
CDR3nt: TGTGCCAGTGTTTCTTACCGGGACTTTGGGGACACCGGGGAGCTGTTTTTT

v_gene: TRBV12-3/TRBV12-4
j_gene: TRBJ1-2
abundance: .
d_gene: .
CDR3aa: CASSLGATPYTF
CDR3nt: TGTGCCAGCAGTTTAGGGGCTACTCCCTACACCTTC

v_gene: TRBV27
j_gene: TRBJ1-1
abundance: .
d_gene: TRBD1
CDR3aa: CASSLAAGGNTEAFF
CDR3nt: TGTGCCAGCAGTTTAGCTGCAGGGGGTAACACTGAAGCTTTCTTT

v_gene: TRBV3-1/TRBV3-2
j_gene: TRBJ2-4
abundance: few
d_gene: .
CDR3aa: CASSLQGSVNIQYF
CDR3nt: TGTGCCAGCAGCCTACAGGGATCTGTAAACATTCAGTACTTC

v_gene: TRBV6-6
j_gene: TRBJ2-2
abundance: few
d_gene: .
CDR3aa: CASSYHAAAGELFF
CDR3nt: TGTGCCAGCAGTTACCACGCAGCGGCCGGGGAGCTGTTTTTT